This T cell receptor (beta chain) was sequenced in a study of blood T cell repertoires in COVID-19. Study-level background: Material from acute and convalescent COVID-19 was sourced from the United States, Italy and Spain. The cDNA or gDNA used as material had been derived from T cells, B-cell-depleted T cells, or PBMCs.

As originally analysed: Counts of nucleated cells, estimated from reference gene primer amplification, were obtained. This table comes from immunoSEQ multiplex PCR, and its TCRdb copy is limited to in-frame clones, with some not included. Clone size and the V and J calls come from that table; the DNA yielded D and trimming. The sample has about 14,000 clones, 65% to 85% seen once. V lost 4 bases and J lost 1, with 9 bases in between. The CDR3 runs 14 residues. Per the germline V gene, CDR1 is KGHDR and CDR2 is SFDVKD. Sequencing was done on a sample of peripheral blood. The chain couples TRBV24-1 to TRBJ1-1, with a tentative D call TRBD1 (6 bases). This TCR was sampled from a human donor in a cohort sampled during active COVID-19. The CDR3 DNA reads TGTGCCACCAGTGAGGCAGGGGCGAACACTGAAGCTTTCTTT. Protein: CATSEAGANTEAFF.